The 13 T cell receptor beta chains presented below share a single source sample, sequenced in a study of cytomegalovirus exposure and HLA in healthy donors. The PCR used 60 Vbeta and 13 Jbeta primers. Clones were sequenced by immunoSEQ multiplex PCR, and TCRdb holds only the in-frame ones, with some missing. The sample carries 150,000 to 200,000 clones, approximately 81% recorded once. Sequencing was carried out using PBMCs. The receptors originated from a female donor in good health and CMV-seronegative.

The rearrangement uses TRBV21-1 and TRBJ1-2; TRBD1 was called by the table and not checked on the DNA. TRBV21-1 is recorded as a pseudogene. The CDR3 has 12 amino acids. CDR3 sequence reads: CASSKAGWGYTF. The CDR3 coding sequence is TGTGCCAGCAGCAAAGCGGGCTGGGGCTACACCTTC.

The chain links TRBV19 to TRBJ1-5; a possible D gene is TRBD1 (5 bases). V was cut by 4 bases and J by 4 bases, with 23 bases left in between. The CDR3 has 18 residues. Germline loops: CDR1 LNHDA, CDR2 SQIVND (reference sequence). CDR3 region: CASSRFFPGLTGNQPQHF. The CDR3, as DNA: TGTGCCAGTAGTAGATTTTTTCCGGGACTGACGGGGAATCAGCCCCAGCATTTT.

V and J are TRBV30 and TRBJ2-3, with 10 bases matching TRBD2. The CDR3 covers 14 residues. From germline, CDR1 is GTSNPN and CDR2 SVGIG (reference sequence). The V and J ends lost 3 bases and 8 bases, in that order; junction bases with no gene match: 8. DNA of the CDR3: TGTGCCTGGAGAATAGCGGGAGGTAGTGGTACGCAGTATTTT. It is translated as CAWRIAGGSGTQYF.

In this sample, this clone turned up a few times. This sample also contains other DNA sequences that code for the same CDR3. The V and J genes are TRBV2 and TRBJ1-2; D remains unclear. Germline V lookup: CDR1 SNHLY, CDR2 FYNNEI. This CDR3 has 11 residues. V lost 7 bases and J 0 bases, leaving 3 bases between the germline ends. In DNA form, the CDR3 reads TGTGCCAGCACCGCTAACTATGGCTACACCTTC. Translation gives CASTANYGYTF.

CDR3 coding DNA: TGTGCCAGCAGCTTAGAGGCCAATTTAAACACAGATACGCAGTATTTT. Encoded protein: CASSLEANLNTDTQYF. The gene calls are TRBV11-2 and TRBJ2-3; D call uncertain. CDR3 length equals 16 residues. Germline loops: CDR1 SGHAT, CDR2 FQNNGV. V lost 0 bases, J lost 2 bases, and 12 bases lay in between.

V and J are TRBV18 and TRBJ2-3, with D possibly matching TRBD1 (6 bases). Germline values: CDR1 KGHSH, CDR2 LQKENI. CDR3 length: 16 residues. Between the trimmed V and J ends, which lost 2 bases and 1 base, there was a span of 13 bases. In DNA form, the CDR3 reads TGTGCCAGCTCACCATCATCAGGGGTGGGCACAGATACGCAGTATTTT. Encoded protein: CASSPSSGVGTDTQYF.

This clone was seen just once. The chain uses TRBV7-9 and TRBJ1-4; perhaps TRBD1 as D (5 bases). The CDR3 loop spans 13 amino acids. V was shortened by 1 base and J by 7 bases, with 7 bases between the two germline ends. CDR1 and CDR2 (germline): SEHNR, FQNEAQ (reference sequence). CDR3 amino acids: CASSLDRFEKLFF. For the CDR3, the DNA is TGTGCCAGCAGCTTAGACAGGTTTGAAAAACTGTTTTTT.

This clone was recorded only once. The rearrangement joins TRBV6-6 to TRBJ2-2; a weak D match, TRBD2 (7 bases). This CDR3 comprises 15 residues. The V end lost 7 bases, the J end lost 2 bases, and 14 bases lay between the germline ends. Germline V gives CDR1 MNHNY, CDR2 SVGAGI (reference sequence). The CDR3: CASTLGGANTGELFF. Here the CDR3 DNA reads TGTGCCAGCACTTTGGGGGGGGCTAACACCGGGGAGCTGTTTTTT.

V and J are TRBV28 and TRBJ2-2; 10 nucleotides agree with TRBD1. Germline CDR1 is MDHEN and CDR2 is SYDVKM. This CDR3 spans 17 amino acids. V lost 6 bases and J lost 3; bases outside the gene matches: 10. The CDR3 nucleotides are TGTGCCAGCAGGCCCTTCTCCGGGACAGGGGACACCGGGGAGCTGTTTTTT. Amino acids: CASRPFSGTGDTGELFF.

This sequence joins TRBV7-9 and TRBJ2-1; D may be TRBD2 (6 bases). CDR1 and CDR2 from the germline V gene are SEHNR and FQNEAQ (reference sequence). V shed 1 base and J shed 6 bases, with 13 bases lying between them. This CDR3 contains 15 residues. CDR3: CASSLGRDFVNEQFF. The CDR3 DNA follows: TGTGCCAGCAGCTTAGGCCGGGACTTCGTCAATGAGCAGTTCTTC.

The chain has TRBV7-3 and TRBJ2-1; 7 nucleotides match TRBD2. There are 16 residues in the CDR3. Germline CDR1 is SGHTA and CDR2 is FQGTGA. After removal of 6 bases from V and 6 bases from J, the junction contained 14 bases not matched to a gene. The CDR3 is CASSPPGGFPGNEQFF. CDR3 bases: TGTGCCAGCAGTCCACCCGGGGGGTTTCCTGGCAATGAGCAGTTCTTC.

This clone was seen only once. The rearrangement uses TRBV4-3 and TRBJ2-3; D gene uncertain. Germline assignment: CDR1 LGHNA and CDR2 YSLEER. V was shortened by 1 base and J by 0 bases, with 8 bases between the two germline ends. The CDR3 totals 15 residues. The CDR3 DNA follows: TGCGCCAGCAGCCAAGCACCCGGGAGCACAGATACGCAGTATTTT. Translation: CASSQAPGSTDTQYF.

The rearrangement uses TRBV27 and TRBJ1-2; D unclear. The CDR3 is made up of 16 amino acids. The V gene lost 6 bases and the J gene lost 4 bases, with 21 bases spanning the gap. Germline CDR1 and CDR2: MNHEY and SMNVEV (reference sequence). The DNA of the CDR3 is TGTGCCAGCAGCCCGACGATCCGGGGAGAGGCCTATGGCTACACCTTC. This translates into CASSPTIRGEAYGYTF.